This T cell receptor (beta chain) was profiled in a study of cytomegalovirus exposure and HLA in healthy donors. CDR1 and CDR2 from the germline V gene are SEHNR and FQNEAQ (reference sequence). With 5 bases clipped from V and 6 bases from J, the junction kept 10 bases outside the gene matches. The CDR3 sequence is 17 residues long. Findings and limits, study-wide: In a later analysis, a missense DCLRE1C variant was linked to TCR beta V- and J-gene trimming. Available immune exposure information was restricted to CMV serostatus only.

Primers for the PCR totalled 60 Vbeta and 13 Jbeta. TCRdb's table, derived via immunoSEQ multiplex PCR, lists solely in-frame clones and lacks some. The sample lists approximately 100,000 clones, 85% seen once, with 3% to 4% in the top ten. In the case of this clone: The antigen is not known.

The material sequenced was PBMCs. V usage is TRBV7-9 and J usage is TRBJ1-4; 12 bases line up with TRBD1. The source of this sequence is a man younger than 45 in good health and CMV-seronegative. The DNA of the CDR3 is TGTGCCAGCAGCCCAAGTAGGGGACAGGGGGCCGATGAAAAACTGTTTTTT. Translation gives CASSPSRGQGADEKLFF.